Below, 28 T cell receptor beta chains from the same sample are listed, as sequenced in a study of blood T cell repertoires in COVID-19. This table comes from immunoSEQ multiplex PCR, and its TCRdb copy is limited to in-frame clones, with some not included. The data show some 120,000 clones, with about nine tenths seen just once and roughly 1.9% held by the top ten. Material for sequencing was peripheral blood. These receptors originate from a human donor with active COVID-19. The donor label of this sample is uncertain.

The chain links TRBV28 to TRBJ1-1; 9 bases align to TRBD1. V lost 3 bases and J lost 4; bases outside the gene matches: 15. Germline loops: CDR1 MDHEN, CDR2 SYDVKM. This CDR3 has 18 residues. This CDR3 is CASSFNTGGAGTRTEAFF. The CDR3 DNA follows: TGTGCCAGCAGTTTCAACACAGGGGGCGCGGGTACCCGCACTGAAGCTTTCTTT.

The V call is TRBV11-2, the J call TRBJ2-2; 9 bases match TRBD1. V lost 5 bases to trimming and J lost 5 bases; unmatched junction nucleotides: 15. The CDR3 loop spans 18 amino acids. The V gene's germline CDR1 is SGHAT and CDR2 FQNNGV. The CDR3 DNA reads TGTGCCAGCAGCCTACTCACTCCGGGACAGGGTAGGACCGGGGAGCTGTTTTTT. Protein product: CASSLLTPGQGRTGELFF.

The CDR3 coding sequence is TGCGCCAGCAGCTTGGTTACAGGGGTCCGCACAGATACGCAGTATTTT. Translating gives CASSLVTGVRTDTQYF. The rearrangement uses TRBV5-1 and TRBJ2-3; 7 positions match TRBD1. The CDR3 covers 16 residues. Germline lookup yields CDR1 SGHRS and CDR2 YFSETQ. J gave up 1 base and V 0 bases, and 5 bases lay outside the gene matches.

In DNA form, the CDR3 reads TGTGCCAGTGGACAGGGGGCGCGTCAGCCCCAGCATTTT. It encodes CASGQGARQPQHF. This chain connects TRBV19 to TRBJ1-5, with 11 bases that match TRBD1. CDR3 length equals 13 residues. The V segment lost 8 bases and the J segment 6 bases; nucleotides outside the gene matches: 3. Germline-derived CDR1 and CDR2 are LNHDA and SQIVND (reference sequence). The entire variable domain, with the rest obtained from reference TRBV19 and TRBJ1-5, is as follows: DGGITQSPKYLFRKEGQNVTLSCEQNLNHDAMYWYRQDPGQGLRLIYYSQIVNDFQKGDIAEGYSVSREKKESFPLTVTSAQKNPTAFYLCASGQGARQPQHFGDGTRLSIL.

The genes are TRBV27 and TRBJ1-1; 7 bases are a match to TRBD1. The V gene end was trimmed by 4 bases and the J gene end by 1 base; junction bases not matched to a gene: 6. The germline CDR1 and CDR2 sequences are MNHEY and SMNVEV (reference sequence). The CDR3 loop spans 15 amino acids. CDR3 bases: TGTGCCAGCAGTTCGACGGGACAGCCGAACACTGAAGCTTTCTTT. Amino acid sequence: CASSSTGQPNTEAFF.

Written as DNA, the CDR3 is TGTGCCAGCAGCCGATCGTGGGGACAGGCGACCTACGAGCAGTACTTC. This codes for CASSRSWGQATYEQYF. This chain uses TRBV6-2 or TRBV6-3 with TRBJ2-7; 8 bases are a match to TRBD1. The V and J ends lost 6 bases and 2 bases, in that order; junction bases with no gene match: 12. This CDR3 is built from 16 residues. Germline CDR1 reads MNHEY; CDR2 reads SVGEGT.

This CDR3 reads CASSLTGRFYGYTF. As DNA, the CDR3 is TGTGCCAGCAGCTTAACTGGTCGGTTTTATGGCTACACCTTC. The chain carries TRBV7-2 and TRBJ1-2; no reliable D call. Deletions cut 2 bases from V and 5 bases from J, with 12 bases between. CDR3 size: 14 residues. Germline V gene data show CDR1 as SGHTA and CDR2 as FQGNSA.

The chain carries TRBV7-6 and TRBJ2-1; TRBD1 might be the D (6 bases). V dropped 2 bases and J dropped 5 bases, with 13 bases sitting between them. The CDR3 runs to 15 residues. Germline CDR1 SGHVS, CDR2 FNYEAQ. The CDR3 sequence: CASSLNLGHHNEQFF. The CDR3 nucleotides are TGTGCCAGCAGCTTAAACCTGGGACACCACAATGAGCAGTTCTTC.

The chain combines TRBV5-1 with TRBJ2-7; tentatively, D is TRBD2 (5 bases). Germline V gene sequence: CDR1 SGHRS, CDR2 YFSETQ. The CDR3 sequence is 13 residues long. Trimming shortened V by 4 bases and J by 3 bases, and 11 bases separated the two germline ends. CDR3 loop: CASSERWGYEQYF. CDR3 in DNA: TGCGCCAGCAGCGAGCGGTGGGGCTACGAGCAGTACTTC.

The J gene is TRBJ2-5, the V gene TRBV4-3; 9 bases align to TRBD2. The CDR3 length is 20 residues. V trimming: 0 bases; J trimming: 1 base; junction bases outside the gene matches: 15. CDR1 LGHNA and CDR2 YSLEER come from the germline V gene. DNA of the CDR3: TGCGCCAGCAGCCAAGATAGGGGGCTGGGAGCGGGGGGCCTCCAAGAGACCCAGTACTTC. This encodes CASSQDRGLGAGGLQETQYF.

J is TRBJ2-1 and V is TRBV6-2 or TRBV6-3, with a possible D match to TRBD2 (7 bases). In germline, CDR1 is MNHEY, CDR2 SVGEGT. The V gene lost 0 bases and the J gene lost 0 bases, with 15 bases spanning the gap. CDR3 length: 18 residues. CDR3 amino acids: CASSYSPFGGASYNEQFF. The CDR3 nucleotides are TGTGCCAGCAGTTACTCCCCCTTTGGGGGGGCCTCCTACAATGAGCAGTTCTTC.

This chain connects TRBV6-2 or TRBV6-3 to TRBJ2-5; TRBD1 might be the D (5 bases). This CDR3 region has 15 residues. From germline, CDR1 is MNHEY and CDR2 SVGEGT. V shed 0 bases and J shed 5 bases, with 13 bases lying between them. CDR3: CASSYSTARAETQYF. The DNA of the CDR3 is TGTGCCAGCAGTTACTCGACGGCCAGGGCCGAGACCCAGTACTTC.

This clone was observed once. The gene calls are TRBV11-2 and TRBJ2-3, with 11 bases lining up with TRBD2. The CDR3 is made up of 16 amino acids. J gave up 0 bases and V 3 bases, and 2 bases lay outside the gene matches. Germline values: CDR1 SGHAT, CDR2 FQNNGV. The CDR3 sequence: CASSFRLAGSTDTQYF. CDR3 coding DNA: TGTGCCAGCAGCTTTCGACTAGCGGGGAGCACAGATACGCAGTATTTT. Drawing the rest from reference TRBV11-2 and TRBJ2-3, the complete variable domain is EAGVAQSPRYKIIEKRQSVAFWCNPISGHATLYWYQQILGQGPKLLIQFQNNGVVDDSQLPKDRFSAERLKGVDSTLKIQPAKLEDSAVYLCASSFRLAGSTDTQYFGPGTRLTVL.

In its sample, this clone was seen many times. V gene TRBV7-9 combines with J gene TRBJ1-5; 11 nucleotides align to TRBD1. The V gene's germline CDR1 is SEHNR and CDR2 FQNEAQ (reference sequence). This CDR3 spans 17 amino acids. V trimming: 4 bases; J trimming: 0 bases; junction bases outside the gene matches: 5. CDR3 loop: CASSSGQGAHSNQPQHF. The CDR3, as DNA: TGTGCCAGCAGCTCCGGACAGGGGGCACATAGCAATCAGCCCCAGCATTTT.

The genes are TRBV2 and TRBJ1-6; no firm D call. Trimming took 3 bases from V and 12 from J, leaving 12 bases between them. The CDR3 contains 13 residues. Germline V gene lookup returns CDR1 SNHLY and CDR2 FYNNEI. CDR3 region: CASSDGLFRPLHF. CDR3 in DNA: TGTGCCAGCAGTGACGGGTTGTTTAGACCCCTCCACTTT. Full variable domain (outside the CDR3, taken from reference TRBV2 and TRBJ1-6): EPEVTQTPSHQVTQMGQEVILRCVPISNHLYFYWYRQILGQKVEFLVSFYNNEISEKSEIFDDQFSVERPDGSNFTLKIRSTKLEDSAMYFCASSDGLFRPLHFGNGTRLTVT.

This chain connects TRBV2 to TRBJ2-7; 8 bases align to TRBD2. Germline V gene lookup returns CDR1 SNHLY and CDR2 FYNNEI. The CDR3 is 14 amino acids. V was pared by 8 bases and J by 5 bases, with 11 bases of the junction left unmatched. CDR3 amino acids: CASSSLRTSNEQYF. The CDR3 coding sequence is TGTGCCAGCTCCTCGCTTAGGACTAGCAACGAGCAGTACTTC.

The CDR3 sequence: CASSFSLGGTDTQYF. DNA for the CDR3: TGTGCCAGCAGTTTTAGTCTCGGGGGAACAGATACGCAGTATTTT. The rearrangement uses TRBV6-5 and TRBJ2-3, with D maybe TRBD2 (6 bases). The ends were cut back, 4 bases at V and 3 bases at J, with 14 bases in the middle. The CDR3 covers 15 residues. Germline-derived CDR1 and CDR2 are MNHEY and SVGAGI.

V gene TRBV10-3 combines with J gene TRBJ1-5; no clear D. From germline, CDR1 is ENHRY and CDR2 SYGVKD. The germline V and J ends were trimmed by 3 bases and 0 bases, with 12 bases remaining between them. The CDR3 totals 16 residues. The CDR3 DNA reads as TGTGCCATCAGTGACAGTCGATACGATAGCAATCAGCCCCAGCATTTT. Encoded protein: CAISDSRYDSNQPQHF.

V usage is TRBV28 and J usage is TRBJ1-2, with D maybe TRBD1 (6 bases). Germline lookup yields CDR1 MDHEN and CDR2 SYDVKM. This CDR3 spans 13 amino acids. Trimming stripped 3 bases from V and 9 bases from J, with 14 bases between. This CDR3 reads CASSFRDKDSYTF. CDR3 sequence (DNA): TGTGCCAGCAGTTTCCGGGACAAAGACAGCTACACCTTC.

The chain employs TRBV4-1 and TRBJ2-5; 8 nucleotides match TRBD2. V was clipped by 1 base and J by 3 bases; unmatched bases: 4. This CDR3 has 15 amino acids. Germline CDR1 is MGHRA and CDR2 is YSYEKL. CDR3 sequence: CASSQVRGGKETQYF. CDR3 DNA: TGCGCCAGCAGCCAAGTTCGCGGGGGGAAAGAGACCCAGTACTTC.

The gene calls are TRBV6-6 and TRBJ2-1; TRBD2 agrees at 9 bases. CDR3 size: 16 residues. Germline CDR1 MNHNY, CDR2 SVGAGI (reference sequence). V was clipped by 2 bases and J by 6 bases; unmatched bases: 8. The CDR3 nucleotides are TGTGCCAGCAGTTACGATTTGGCTAGCGGGGCCAATGAGCAGTTCTTC. This translates into CASSYDLASGANEQFF.

This clone was seen just once. The gene calls are TRBV18 and TRBJ2-1, with 8 bases matching TRBD2. Germline V lookup: CDR1 KGHSH, CDR2 LQKENI. V lost 3 bases to trimming and J lost 10 bases; unmatched junction nucleotides: 11. There are 15 residues in the CDR3. The CDR3 DNA is TGTGCCAGCTCACCTGACGGACTAGCAGTGGGGGAGCAGTTCTTC. This encodes CASSPDGLAVGEQFF. The full variable domain, completed using reference TRBV18 and TRBJ2-1, is NAGVMQNPRHLVRRRGQEARLRCSPMKGHSHVYWYRQLPEEGLKFMVYLQKENIIDESGMPKERFSAEFPKEGPSILRIQQVVRGDSAAYFCASSPDGLAVGEQFFGPGTRLTVL.

The genes are TRBV19 and TRBJ2-6; 8 bases map to TRBD1. The length of the CDR3 is 15 residues. From germline, CDR1 is LNHDA and CDR2 SQIVND (reference sequence). V was pared by 8 bases and J by 1 base, with 4 bases of the junction left unmatched. The CDR3 DNA is TGTGCCAGTCTACGGACAGGGTCTGGGGCCAACGTCCTGACTTTC. Residues: CASLRTGSGANVLTF.

The V call is TRBV18, the J call TRBJ1-4; D is unresolved. This CDR3 spans 16 amino acids. Trimming stripped 2 bases from V and 5 bases from J, with 15 bases between. CDR1 and CDR2 from the germline V gene are KGHSH and LQKENI. CDR3 amino acids: CASSPEGGYRNEKLFF. The CDR3 bases are TGTGCCAGCTCACCAGAGGGAGGATATCGCAATGAAAAACTGTTTTTT.

The chain uses TRBV5-1 and TRBJ2-5, with 9 positions matching TRBD2. The CDR3 sequence is 14 residues long. The germline CDR1 and CDR2 sequences are SGHRS and YFSETQ. V lost 4 bases, J lost 4 bases, and 5 bases stayed unmatched. The CDR3: CASSLSGGGETQYF. The CDR3 coding sequence is TGCGCCAGCAGCCTTAGCGGGGGAGGAGAGACCCAGTACTTC.

The chain is built from TRBV19 and TRBJ1-1, with D perhaps TRBD1 (6 bases). The CDR3 loop spans 13 amino acids. From germline, CDR1 is LNHDA and CDR2 SQIVND (reference sequence). Trimming left V 4 bases short and J 5 bases short, with 11 bases between. CDR3 coding DNA: TGTGCCAGTAGTACGGGGGGCTCGACTGAAGCTTTCTTT. It yields the protein CASSTGGSTEAFF.

This chain links TRBV5-4 with TRBJ1-2; 9 bases line up with TRBD1. The germline V gene encodes CDR1 SGHNT and CDR2 YYREEE (reference sequence). This CDR3 is 13 amino acids long. With 2 bases clipped from V and 8 bases from J, the junction kept 4 bases outside the gene matches. CDR3 sequence: CASSFGQGSGYTF. DNA for the CDR3: TGTGCCAGCAGCTTTGGACAGGGGAGCGGCTACACCTTC.

V usage is TRBV7-8 and J usage is TRBJ1-1; D not resolved. Trimming took 1 base from V and 4 from J, leaving 7 bases between them. This CDR3 comprises 13 residues. Germline CDR1 reads SGHVS; CDR2 reads FQNEAQ. The CDR3 region is CASSLGGRTEAFF. DNA of the CDR3: TGTGCCAGCAGCTTAGGTGGGCGCACTGAAGCTTTCTTT.